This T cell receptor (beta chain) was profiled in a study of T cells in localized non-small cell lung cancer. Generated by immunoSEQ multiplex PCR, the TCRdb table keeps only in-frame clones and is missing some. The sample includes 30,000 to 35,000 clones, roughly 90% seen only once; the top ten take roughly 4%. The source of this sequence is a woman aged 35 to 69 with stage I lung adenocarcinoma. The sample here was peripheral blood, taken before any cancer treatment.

The CDR3 region is CASSGTGGAGDTQYF. The CDR3 region has the DNA TGTGCCAGCAGCGGGACAGGGGGCGCGGGAGATACGCAGTATTTT. The J gene is TRBJ2-3, the V gene TRBV5-4; TRBD1 matches at 12 bases. This CDR3 has 15 residues. Germline V gene lookup returns CDR1 SGHNT and CDR2 YYREEE (reference sequence). J lost 5 bases, V lost 4 bases, and 5 bases had no gene match.